The 9 T cell receptor beta chains given below trace back to one sample, sequenced in a study of tumor-infiltrating lymphocytes in primary liver carcinoma. Co-extracted RNA and DNA came from roughly 21-30 mg of unsorted bulk tissue. A primer in the constant region served to generate TCR beta cDNA from roughly 550 ng of total RNA. Sequencing libraries for TCR beta derived from three nested multiplex PCR rounds that used slightly modified ARM-PCR. The first two PCR rounds used TRBV1-TRBV30 primers with a Cbeta primer, approximately 9 cycles each. Each CDR3 protein gets one entry after TCRdb re-called the multiplex PCR reads with MiXCR. This repertoire shows approximately 120,000 distinct CDR3 sequences, around 64% found once; its top ten account for 7% to 10%. The sequenced sample was liver tumor tissue from sampling region 3. Subset specified: tumor region T3, left-lateral pole. The receptors were gathered from a woman aged 60-70 years with primary liver carcinoma and hepatitis B virus infection.

The V gene is TRBV5-4, the J gene TRBJ2-1, with no clear D. This CDR3 contains 15 residues. Germline-derived CDR1 and CDR2 are SGHNT and YYREEE (reference sequence). Between the trimmed V and J ends, which lost 2 bases and 5 bases, there was a span of 14 bases. Here the CDR3 DNA reads TGTGCCAGCAGCTTAGGGCCTTCAACACACAATGAGCAGTTCTTC. This codes for CASSLGPSTHNEQFF.

Points on this clonotype: An end of the junction does not agree with germline; a read error may underlie this. This chain uses TRBV6-2 or TRBV6-3 with TRBJ2-7; TRBD2 is a possible D gene (6 bases). This CDR3 spans 15 amino acids. In germline, CDR1 is MNHEY, CDR2 SVGEGT. CDR3 residues: CASIKASVRSYEQYF. In DNA form, the CDR3 reads TGCGCCAGCATCAAGGCTAGCGTGAGGTCGTACGAGCAGTACTTC.

Concerning this clonotype: The conserved phenylalanine or tryptophan is not found at the CDR3 terminus, so this likely reflects a read error. The chain recombines TRBV5-1 with TRBJ2-1; perhaps D is TRBD1 or TRBD2 (5 bases each). The CDR3 loop spans 15 amino acids. CDR1 and CDR2 (germline): SGHRS, YFSETQ. CDR3 region: CASSPRDPRHNGQFL. DNA for the CDR3: TGCGCCAGCAGCCCTCGGGACCCGCGCCACAATGGGCAGTTCCTC.

This clonotype was seen a handful of times. The chain recombines TRBV6-4 with TRBJ2-1, with 11 bases lining up with TRBD2. The J segment lost 5 bases and the V segment lost 1 base, leaving 7 bases of the junction unmatched. Looked up from germline, CDR1 is MRHNA and CDR2 is SNTAGT. CDR3 size: 17 residues. CDR3 loop: CASSDFSSGGGHNEQFF. In DNA form, the CDR3 reads TGTGCCAGCAGTGACTTTAGTAGCGGGGGGGGCCACAATGAGCAGTTCTTC.

In its sample, this clonotype was seen many times. This rearrangement joins TRBV11-1 to TRBJ2-2; the D gene is possibly TRBD2 (5 bases). The germline CDR1 and CDR2 sequences are SGHAT and FQDESV (reference sequence). This CDR3 has 14 residues. Trimming took off 1 base at V and 6 bases at J, with 9 bases between the two ends. The CDR3, as DNA: TGTGCCAGCAGCTTAGATTCCGGGGCCGGGGAGCTGTTTTTT. Its translation: CASSLDSGAGELFF.

This clonotype was recorded only once. The V gene is TRBV19, the J gene TRBJ1-2; 9 bases align to TRBD1. V lost 3 bases and J lost 2; bases outside the gene matches: 1. The CDR3 is made up of 14 amino acids. Germline values: CDR1 LNHDA, CDR2 SQIVND (reference sequence). Here the CDR3 DNA reads TGTGCCAGTAGTATCGGGACAGGGAACTATGGCTACACCTTC. It translates to CASSIGTGNYGYTF.

The chain employs TRBV14 and TRBJ2-2; 7 nucleotides align to TRBD1. This CDR3 has 16 residues. Germline assignment: CDR1 SGHDN and CDR2 FVKESK. Trimming took 7 bases from V and 2 from J; bases not matched to a gene: 10. The CDR3 region is CASIPPGTENTGELFF. CDR3 bases: TGTGCCAGCATCCCACCGGGGACAGAAAACACCGGGGAGCTGTTTTTT.

To note about this clonotype: A read error may explain this, as a much larger clone is one base away. This chain joins TRBV28 and TRBJ2-3; D possibly uses TRBD1 or TRBD2 (5 bases each). This CDR3 contains 14 residues. The germline CDR1 and CDR2 sequences are MDHEN and SYDVKM. The ends were cut back, 6 bases at V and 1 base at J, with 11 bases in the middle. CDR3 region: CASRDGAGTDTQYF. The CDR3 DNA follows: TGTGCCAGCAGGGACGGGGCTGGCACAGATACGCAGTATTTT.

V gene TRBV11-3 combines with J gene TRBJ2-1; D unclear. Germline lookup yields CDR1 SGHNT and CDR2 YENEEA. V lost 0 bases, J lost 13 bases, and 19 bases lay in between. This CDR3 is built from 15 residues. CDR3 coding DNA: TGTGCCAGCAGCTTAGATGGATGGGTCTACAATAAACAGTTCTTC. Translating it yields CASSLDGWVYNKQFF.